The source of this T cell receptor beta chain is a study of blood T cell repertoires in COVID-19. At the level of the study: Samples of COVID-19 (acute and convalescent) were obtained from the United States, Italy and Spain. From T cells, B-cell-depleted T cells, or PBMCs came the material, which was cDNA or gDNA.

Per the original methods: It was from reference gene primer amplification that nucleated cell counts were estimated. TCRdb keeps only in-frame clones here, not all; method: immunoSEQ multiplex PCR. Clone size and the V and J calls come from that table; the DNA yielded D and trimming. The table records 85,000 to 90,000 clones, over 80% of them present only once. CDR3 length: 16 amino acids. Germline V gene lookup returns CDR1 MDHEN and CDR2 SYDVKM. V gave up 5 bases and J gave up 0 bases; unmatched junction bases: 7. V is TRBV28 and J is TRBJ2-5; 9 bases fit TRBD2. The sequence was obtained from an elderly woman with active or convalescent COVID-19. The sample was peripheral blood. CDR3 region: CASSPMTSGNQETQYF. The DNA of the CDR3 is TGTGCCAGCAGTCCGATGACTAGCGGCAACCAAGAGACCCAGTACTTC.